Listed below are T cell receptor beta chains from one sample, sequenced in a study of blood T cell repertoires in COVID-19. Data came from immunoSEQ multiplex PCR; TCRdb stores just in-frame clones and leaves some out. The data contain about 180,000 clones, 80% of them singletons. The sequenced material came from PBMCs or T cells enriched from blood (not recorded which). The receptors originated from a man aged 55 to 69 who had been exposed to COVID-19. The CDR3 runs from the conserved cysteine through the conserved F or W. Each record gives: CDR3 length, D gene, V gene, J gene, CDR3 protein, CDR3 DNA. D genes are given only for firm matches.

len: 16
d_gene: TRBD1
v_gene: TRBV19
j_gene: TRBJ2-6
CDR3aa: CASSMGQASGANVLTF
CDR3nt: TGTGCCAGTAGTATGGGACAGGCCTCTGGGGCCAACGTCCTGACTTTC

len: 14
d_gene: -
v_gene: TRBV16
j_gene: TRBJ1-5
CDR3aa: CASSQTGSNQPQHF
CDR3nt: TGTGCCAGCAGCCAAACGGGAAGCAATCAGCCCCAGCATTTT

len: 15
d_gene: TRBD1
v_gene: TRBV5-1
j_gene: TRBJ1-2
CDR3aa: CASNIGAGGDYGYTF
CDR3nt: TGCGCCAGCAATATTGGGGCAGGGGGTGACTATGGCTACACCTTC

len: 15
d_gene: -
v_gene: TRBV7-2
j_gene: TRBJ1-2
CDR3aa: CASSLEGLSTYGYTF
CDR3nt: TGTGCCAGCAGCTTAGAGGGACTTAGTACCTATGGCTACACCTTC

len: 15
d_gene: TRBD2
v_gene: TRBV2
j_gene: TRBJ2-5
CDR3aa: CASSERLAGQETQYF
CDR3nt: TGTGCCAGCAGTGAAAGACTAGCGGGCCAAGAGACCCAGTACTTC

len: 16
d_gene: TRBD2
v_gene: TRBV10-2
j_gene: TRBJ2-3
CDR3aa: CASSESWGLSTDTQYF
CDR3nt: TGCGCCAGCAGTGAGTCGTGGGGACTAAGCACAGATACGCAGTATTTT

len: 15
d_gene: -
v_gene: TRBV5-1
j_gene: TRBJ1-4
CDR3aa: CASSLDRAISEKLFF
CDR3nt: TGCGCCAGCAGCTTGGACAGGGCTATTAGTGAAAAACTGTTTTTT

len: 14
d_gene: -
v_gene: TRBV28
j_gene: TRBJ2-3
CDR3aa: CASSVTGSTDTQYF
CDR3nt: TGTGCCAGCAGTGTTACAGGGAGCACAGATACGCAGTATTTT

len: 14
d_gene: TRBD1
v_gene: TRBV6-2/TRBV6-3
j_gene: TRBJ2-7
CDR3aa: CASSQGAPWDEQYF
CDR3nt: TGTGCCAGCAGTCAGGGGGCGCCCTGGGACGAGCAGTACTTC

len: 13
d_gene: -
v_gene: TRBV29-1
j_gene: TRBJ2-2
CDR3aa: CSVEINGGGELFF
CDR3nt: TGCAGCGTTGAAATCAACGGTGGCGGGGAGCTGTTTTTT